The 25 T cell receptor beta chains in this list originate from one sample, sequenced in a study of OX40 agonist ivuxolimab in advanced cancers. TCRdb keeps only in-frame clones here, not all; method: immunoSEQ multiplex PCR. Of 50,000 to 75,000 clones listed, approximately 86% are singletons. Source: CD4+ or CD8+ T cells sorted from blood, taken in a trial of the OX40 agonist ivuxolimab. All receptors derive from an adult with an advanced solid tumor such as melanoma, head and neck, liver or kidney cancer.

This clone was observed once. This chain links TRBV6-6 with TRBJ2-1, with TRBD2 matching 11 bases. Losses at the gene ends were 2 bases for V and 4 bases for J; bases not matched to a gene: 1. The germline V gene has CDR1 MNHNY and CDR2 SVGAGI (reference sequence). The CDR3 runs to 15 residues. The CDR3 DNA reads as TGTGCCAGCAGTTACGGGACTAGCGGATACAATGAGCAGTTCTTC. Residues: CASSYGTSGYNEQFF.

The V gene is TRBV5-6, the J gene TRBJ1-2; D not resolved. From germline, CDR1 is SGHDT and CDR2 YYEEEE. V lost 3 bases and J lost 3, with 12 bases in between. CDR3 length: 14 residues. CDR3: CASSSIREDYGYTF. CDR3 nucleotides: TGTGCCAGCAGCTCTATCCGGGAGGACTATGGCTACACCTTC.

Only a few counts were recorded for this clone. The rearrangement uses TRBV20-1 and TRBJ1-1, with 8 bases matching TRBD1. The CDR3 loop spans 11 amino acids. With V trimmed by 6 bases and J by 7 bases, 4 bases remained unmatched. Germline V gene data show CDR1 as DFQATT and CDR2 as SNEGSKA (reference sequence). The CDR3 protein is CSARTGLEAFF. The CDR3 DNA reads as TGCAGTGCGAGGACAGGGCTTGAAGCTTTCTTT.

This chain links TRBV4-3 with TRBJ2-3; tentatively, D is TRBD1 (6 bases). The V gene lost 4 bases and the J gene lost 5 bases, with 10 bases spanning the gap. Germline CDR1 LGHNA, CDR2 YSLEER. This CDR3 comprises 13 residues. The CDR3, as DNA: TGCGCCAGCAGCCGCCAGGGGATAGATACGCAGTATTTT. It yields the protein CASSRQGIDTQYF.

With respect to this clone: A junction end diverges from the germline sequence, so it may reflect a read error. DNA for the CDR3: TGTGCCAGCAGCTTCTCGACTGCTCTGGTATTC. Translated, it gives CASSFSTALVF. The chain has TRBV11-3 and TRBJ1-2; D gene uncertain. The CDR3 is 11 amino acids. Germline values: CDR1 SGHNT, CDR2 YENEEA.

CDR3 sequence reads: CASSLRTSEEKLFF. The CDR3 DNA reads as TGCGCCAGCAGCTTGAGGACTAGCGAGGAAAAACTGTTTTTT. The rearrangement links TRBV5-1 to TRBJ1-4; D remains ambiguous. Trimming pared 1 base from V and 8 bases from J, leaving 12 bases between. The CDR3 runs to 14 residues. Germline CDR1 is SGHRS and CDR2 is YFSETQ.

This sequence joins TRBV5-1 and TRBJ2-5; tentatively, D is TRBD1 (6 bases). The V gene lost 5 bases and the J gene lost 5 bases, with 10 bases spanning the gap. Germline V gene sequence: CDR1 SGHRS, CDR2 YFSETQ. This CDR3 region has 12 residues. The CDR3, as DNA: TGCGCCAGCAGTTACAGGGAGGAGACCCAGTACTTC. Translation: CASSYREETQYF. The full variable domain, its missing parts supplied by reference TRBV5-1 and TRBJ2-5, is KAGVTQTPRYLIKTRGQQVTLSCSPISGHRSVSWYQQTPGQGLQFLFEYFSETQRNKGNFPGRFSGRQFSNSRSEMNVSTLELGDSALYLCASSYREETQYFGPGTRLLVL.

V and J are TRBV5-6 and TRBJ2-1; 16 bases map to TRBD2. The germline V gene encodes CDR1 SGHDT and CDR2 YYEEEE. This CDR3 spans 16 amino acids. The V gene end was trimmed by 4 bases and the J gene end by 8 bases; junction bases not matched to a gene: 6. CDR3 nucleotides: TGTGCCAGCAGCCACGGGACTAGCGGGGGGGCCGATGAGCAGTTCTTC. Translating it yields CASSHGTSGGADEQFF. Full variable domain (rest looked up from reference TRBV5-6 and TRBJ2-1): DAGVTQSPTHLIKTRGQQVTLRCSPKSGHDTVSWYQQALGQGPQFIFQYYEEEERQRGNFPDRFSGHQFPNYSSELNVNALLLGDSALYLCASSHGTSGGADEQFFGPGTRLTVL.

This chain joins TRBV4-1 and TRBJ1-5; 10 bases are shared with TRBD1. With V trimmed by 1 base and J by 5 bases, 5 bases remained unmatched. Germline V gene sequence: CDR1 MGHRA, CDR2 YSYEKL. There are 16 residues in the CDR3. The CDR3 loop is CASSQGPGTGDQPQHF. The DNA for the CDR3 is TGCGCCAGCAGCCAAGGCCCAGGGACAGGGGATCAGCCCCAGCATTTT.

This chain connects TRBV5-4 to TRBJ1-2; D not certain. V was trimmed by 1 base and J by 6 bases, leaving 7 bases between them. Per germline, CDR1 SGHNT and CDR2 YYREEE (reference sequence). The length of the CDR3 is 12 residues. The CDR3 nucleotides read TGTGCCAGCAGCTTGTCTAGGAATGGCTACACCTTC. It specifies CASSLSRNGYTF.

This clone was detected only a few times. The V gene is TRBV19, the J gene TRBJ1-2; D might be TRBD1 (5 bases). CDR1 and CDR2 from the germline V gene are LNHDA and SQIVND (reference sequence). With 10 bases removed from V and 2 bases from J, the gap between germline ends came to 14 bases. The CDR3 extends over 13 amino acids. CDR3 in DNA: TGTGCCACTGAAGGGACGGACAACTATGGCTACACCTTC. It encodes CATEGTDNYGYTF.

The chain links TRBV23-1 to TRBJ1-1; D may be TRBD1 (5 bases). TRBV23-1 is sorted into the ORF group, with uncertain function. The CDR3 totals 13 residues. V was clipped by 5 bases and J by 4 bases, with 11 bases between them. For the CDR3, the DNA is TGCGCCAGCAGTAAGACTAGGGGCACTGAAGCTTTCTTT. Translation: CASSKTRGTEAFF.

CDR3 amino acids: CASSLQGPPSNQPQHF. The DNA for the CDR3 is TGTGCCAGCAGCCTACAGGGGCCACCTAGCAATCAGCCCCAGCATTTT. This chain uses TRBV27 with TRBJ1-5; 7 bases map to TRBD1. The CDR3 runs to 16 residues. V shed 6 bases and J 0 bases; nucleotides not matched to a gene: 8. Germline assignment: CDR1 MNHEY and CDR2 SMNVEV (reference sequence).

The chain recombines TRBV10-2 with TRBJ2-1; 7 nucleotides agree with TRBD1. Trimming took 2 bases from V and 6 from J; bases not matched to a gene: 10. This CDR3 comprises 16 residues. CDR1 and CDR2 (germline): WSHSY, SAAADI. The DNA for the CDR3 is TGCGCCAGCAGTGAGAGAGACAGGGTCCAGGGCAATGAGCAGTTCTTC. Protein sequence: CASSERDRVQGNEQFF.

V is TRBV30 and J is TRBJ2-1; D might be TRBD1 (5 bases). CDR1 GTSNPN and CDR2 SVGIG come from the germline V gene (reference sequence). The ends were cut back, 3 bases at V and 7 bases at J, with 19 bases in the middle. This CDR3 is built from 15 residues. CDR3 residues: CAWSGRQGVTNEQFF. The CDR3 region has the DNA TGTGCCTGGAGCGGGCGGCAGGGCGTTACGAATGAGCAGTTCTTC.

The rearrangement links TRBV28 to TRBJ2-1; tentatively, D is TRBD2 (6 bases). Trimming took 5 bases from V and 0 from J, leaving 8 bases between them. The germline CDR1 and CDR2 sequences are MDHEN and SYDVKM. The CDR3 consists of 14 residues. The CDR3 bases are TGTGCCAGCAGTACGCGGGACTCCTACAATGAGCAGTTCTTC. Encoded protein: CASSTRDSYNEQFF.

V gene TRBV11-2 combines with J gene TRBJ1-6; D gene ambiguous. CDR3 size: 12 residues. The V end lost 5 bases, the J end lost 6 bases, and 5 bases lay between the germline ends. CDR1 is SGHAT, CDR2 FQNNGV, per germline. The CDR3 loop reads CASSSLNSPLHF. The CDR3 region has the DNA TGTGCCAGCAGCAGTCTTAATTCACCCCTCCACTTT.

The V gene is TRBV2, the J gene TRBJ2-3; possible D gene TRBD2, 6 bases. The germline V gene encodes CDR1 SNHLY and CDR2 FYNNEI. CDR3 length: 13 residues. V was pared by 10 bases and J by 8 bases, with 19 bases between. DNA for the CDR3: TGTGCCACCACCCGGAGGAGGGACGGTACGCAGTATTTT. Amino acid sequence: CATTRRRDGTQYF.

This chain connects TRBV30 to TRBJ2-1; 9 bases line up with TRBD2. Germline CDR1 reads GTSNPN; CDR2 reads SVGIG (reference sequence). V lost 7 bases to trimming and J lost 5 bases; unmatched junction nucleotides: 3. The CDR3 runs to 12 residues. For the CDR3, the DNA is TGTGCCTTGACTAGCGGTAACAATGAGCAGTTCTTC. Amino acid sequence: CALTSGNNEQFF.

This clone was detected once. The rearrangement joins TRBV30 to TRBJ1-4, with D tentatively TRBD1 (5 bases). V was clipped by 1 base and J by 7 bases, with 16 bases between them. CDR1 and CDR2 (germline): GTSNPN, SVGIG (reference sequence). CDR3 length: 15 residues. CDR3 coding DNA: TGTGCCTGGAGTGGGCCGGGGCAGGGAGGTGAAAAACTGTTTTTT. The encoded protein is CAWSGPGQGGEKLFF. Complete variable domain (other parts from reference TRBV30 and TRBJ1-4): SQTIHQWPATLVQPVGSPLSLECTVEGTSNPNLYWYRQAAGRGLQLLFYSVGIGQISSEVPQNLSASRPQDRQFILSSKKLLLSDSGFYLCAWSGPGQGGEKLFFGSGTQLSVL.

V is TRBV28 and J is TRBJ2-2; the match to TRBD1 covers 8 bases. The CDR3 loop spans 16 amino acids. Germline assignment: CDR1 MDHEN and CDR2 SYDVKM. With 5 bases clipped from V and 2 bases from J, the junction kept 7 bases outside the gene matches. Here the CDR3 DNA reads TGTGCCAGCAGTACCTGGACAGGGCAAAACACCGGGGAGCTGTTTTTT. Translation gives CASSTWTGQNTGELFF.

The V call is TRBV7-9, the J call TRBJ2-1; D may be TRBD1 (6 bases). Per the germline V gene, CDR1 is SEHNR and CDR2 is FQNEAQ (reference sequence). V gave up 5 bases and J gave up 7 bases, with 21 bases separating them. The CDR3 has 16 amino acids. The CDR3 here is CASSGTDSQPRNEQFF. The CDR3 DNA reads TGTGCCAGCAGCGGAACGGACAGCCAACCCAGGAATGAGCAGTTCTTC.

V usage is TRBV5-1 and J usage is TRBJ1-6; weak D call: TRBD1 (5 bases). V was clipped by 3 bases and J by 6 bases, with 13 bases between them. Germline CDR1 and CDR2: SGHRS and YFSETQ. The CDR3 extends over 15 amino acids. DNA of the CDR3: TGCGCCAGCAGCTCCCAAGGGGCAGGTAATTCACCCCTCCACTTT. The encoded protein is CASSSQGAGNSPLHF.

J is TRBJ2-7 and V is TRBV5-8; 12 nucleotides agree with TRBD1. The CDR3 totals 16 residues. CDR1 SGHTS and CDR2 YDEGEE come from the germline V gene. V shed 0 bases, J shed 3 bases, and the junction held 4 bases outside the gene matches. CDR3 nucleotide sequence: TGTGCCAGCAGCTTGGATTGGGACAGGGGGCACTACGAGCAGTACTTC. Translation gives CASSLDWDRGHYEQYF.

The chain uses TRBV18 and TRBJ2-7; D perhaps matches TRBD2 (6 bases). V lost 4 bases to trimming and J lost 7 bases, with 20 bases between them. The length of the CDR3 is 15 residues. From germline, CDR1 is KGHSH and CDR2 LQKENI. The CDR3 here is CASSRTTPGAGEQYF. The DNA of the CDR3 is TGTGCCAGCTCACGAACGACACCCGGGGCGGGGGAGCAGTACTTC.